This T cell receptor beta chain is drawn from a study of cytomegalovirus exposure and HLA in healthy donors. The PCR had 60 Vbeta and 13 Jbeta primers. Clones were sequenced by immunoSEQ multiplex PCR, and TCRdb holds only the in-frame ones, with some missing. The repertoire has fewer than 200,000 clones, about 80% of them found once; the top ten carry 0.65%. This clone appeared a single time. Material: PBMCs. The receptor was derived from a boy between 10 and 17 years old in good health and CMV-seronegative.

In DNA form, the CDR3 reads TGCGCCAGCAGCAGGGGCAATCAGCCCCAGCATTTT. The encoded protein is CASSRGNQPQHF. This chain links TRBV10-2 with TRBJ1-5, with a possible D match to TRBD1 (5 bases). V was cut by 6 bases and J by 2 bases, with 5 bases left in between. This CDR3 contains 12 residues. CDR1 and CDR2 from the germline V gene are WSHSY and SAAADI.